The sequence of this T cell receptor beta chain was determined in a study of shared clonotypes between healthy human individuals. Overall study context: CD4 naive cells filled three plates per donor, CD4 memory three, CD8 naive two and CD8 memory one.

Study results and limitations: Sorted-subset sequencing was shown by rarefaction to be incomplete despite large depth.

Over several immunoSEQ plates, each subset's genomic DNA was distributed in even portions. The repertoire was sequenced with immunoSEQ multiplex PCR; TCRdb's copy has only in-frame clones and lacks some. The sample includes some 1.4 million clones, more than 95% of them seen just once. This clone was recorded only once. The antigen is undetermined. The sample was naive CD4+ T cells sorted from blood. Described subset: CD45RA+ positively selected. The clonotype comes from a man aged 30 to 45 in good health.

The CDR3 DNA reads TGTGCCAGCAGCTGGTTAGGGACTAGCGGGAGCGATGAGCAGTTCTTC. This codes for CASSWLGTSGSDEQFF. The chain recombines TRBV5-6 with TRBJ2-1, with TRBD2 matching over 14 bases. This CDR3 is 16 amino acids long. Germline-derived CDR1 and CDR2 are SGHDT and YYEEEE. J was trimmed by 8 bases and V by 3 bases; bases with no gene match: 7.